This entry concerns a single T cell receptor (beta chain). The antigen remains unidentified. Sequenced by immunoSEQ multiplex PCR; TCRdb stores in-frame clones only, minus some. This repertoire shows fewer than 25,000 clones, 70% to 90% found once; its top ten account for approximately 5.8%. The germline V and J ends were trimmed by 3 bases and 1 base, with 9 bases remaining between them. The germline gives CDR1 SGHTA, CDR2 FQGNSA. The CDR3 is made up of 14 amino acids. The data derive from a study of chemoradiotherapy in HPV16-positive cancers. On the study more broadly: Functional T-cell assays on a couple of HPV16-positive patients' cells defined candidate HPV-specific clones and common TCR motifs.

General study results and limits: The functional HPV-specific definition rests on just two HPV16-positive patients. Candidate HPV-specific clones and E7-related TCR motifs grew in tumor during treatment.

The material sequenced was blood, taken from a patient who underwent chemoradiotherapy. This sequence was found in a human donor with HPV-associated anogenital cancer. The chain links TRBV7-2 to TRBJ1-1; a weak D match, TRBD1 (5 bases). Here the CDR3 reads CASSFGRANTEAFF. The CDR3 DNA sequence: TGTGCCAGCAGCTTCGGCAGGGCGAACACTGAAGCTTTCTTT.